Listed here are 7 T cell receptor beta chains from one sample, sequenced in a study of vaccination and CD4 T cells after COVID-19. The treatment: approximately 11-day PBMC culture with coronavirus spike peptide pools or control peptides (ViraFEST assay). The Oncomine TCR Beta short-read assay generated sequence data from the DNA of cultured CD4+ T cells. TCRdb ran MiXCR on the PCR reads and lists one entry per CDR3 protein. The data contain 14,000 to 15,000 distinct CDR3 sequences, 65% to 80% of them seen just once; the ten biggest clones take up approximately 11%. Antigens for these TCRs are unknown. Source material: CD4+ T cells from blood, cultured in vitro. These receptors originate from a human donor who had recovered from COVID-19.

CDR3 nucleotides: TGCAGTGCTAGACAGGACAGGGGAAATCAGCCCCAGCATTTT. This encodes CSARQDRGNQPQHF. V usage is TRBV20-1 and J usage is TRBJ1-5, with 9 bases aligning to TRBD1. CDR3 length equals 14 residues. V was clipped by 2 bases and J by 4 bases; unmatched bases: 3. CDR1 and CDR2 from the germline V gene are DFQATT and SNEGSKA (reference sequence).

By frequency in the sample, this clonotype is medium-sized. In DNA, the CDR3 is TGTGCCAGCAGTGAAGGCGGGAGCGGCACAGATACGCAGTATTTT. This codes for CASSEGGSGTDTQYF. The rearrangement links TRBV6-4 to TRBJ2-3, with TRBD2 matching 7 bases. The trim removed 3 bases at V and 1 base at J, leaving 4 bases unmatched. This CDR3 is built from 15 residues. Germline V lookup: CDR1 MRHNA, CDR2 SNTAGT.

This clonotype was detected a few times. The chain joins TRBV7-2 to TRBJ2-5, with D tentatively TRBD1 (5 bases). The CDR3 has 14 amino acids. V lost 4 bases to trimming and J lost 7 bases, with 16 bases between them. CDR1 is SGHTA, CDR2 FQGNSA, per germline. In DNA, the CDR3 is TGTGCCAGCAGCTCACCCCTCTCCCAGGGGACCCAGTACTTC. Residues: CASSSPLSQGTQYF.

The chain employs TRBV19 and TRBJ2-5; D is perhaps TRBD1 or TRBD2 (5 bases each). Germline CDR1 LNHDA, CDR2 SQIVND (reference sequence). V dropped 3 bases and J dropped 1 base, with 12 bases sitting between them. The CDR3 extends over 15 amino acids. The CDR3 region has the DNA TGTGCCAGTAGTATGAGGGTAGGGGTCCAAGAGACCCAGTACTTC. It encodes CASSMRVGVQETQYF. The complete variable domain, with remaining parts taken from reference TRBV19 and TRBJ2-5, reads DGGITQSPKYLFRKEGQNVTLSCEQNLNHDAMYWYRQDPGQGLRLIYYSQIVNDFQKGDIAEGYSVSREKKESFPLTVTSAQKNPTAFYLCASSMRVGVQETQYFGPGTRLLVL.

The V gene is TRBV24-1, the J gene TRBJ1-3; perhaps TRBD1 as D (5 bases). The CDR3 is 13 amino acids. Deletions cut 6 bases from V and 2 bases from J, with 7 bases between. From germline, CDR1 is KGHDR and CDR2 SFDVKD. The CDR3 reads CATSIGAGNTIYF. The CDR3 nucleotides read TGTGCCACCAGTATAGGGGCTGGAAACACCATATATTTT.

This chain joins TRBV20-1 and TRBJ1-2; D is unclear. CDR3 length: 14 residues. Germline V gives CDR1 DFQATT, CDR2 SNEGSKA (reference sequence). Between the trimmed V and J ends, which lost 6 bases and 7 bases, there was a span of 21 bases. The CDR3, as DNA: TGCAGTGCCAGACGAGGACGGGAGACGGGTGGCTACACCTTC. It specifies CSARRGRETGGYTF.

Here the CDR3 DNA reads TGTGCCAGCAGTTACCGGTCCAATCAGCCCCAGCATTTT. Translation: CASSYRSNQPQHF. The rearrangement links TRBV6-5 to TRBJ1-5; no clear D. The CDR3 is 13 residues long. Between the trimmed V and J ends, which lost 2 bases and 3 bases, there was a span of 5 bases. Germline V lookup: CDR1 MNHEY, CDR2 SVGAGI.